This TCR beta chain was found in a study of blood T cell repertoires in COVID-19. Study in general: Whether acute or convalescent, the COVID-19 samples came from the United States, Italy and Spain.

The CDR3 runs 14 residues. V was pared by 9 bases and J by 4 bases, with 18 bases between. Germline V gives CDR1 LNHDA, CDR2 SQIVND (reference sequence). This clone was detected many times. Profiling relied on immunoSEQ multiplex PCR, and the TCRdb table lists in-frame clones only, not all of them. The sample holds around 120,000 clones, 78% seen once. The sequence was obtained from a man between 70 and 80 years old with acute or convalescent COVID-19. Input material: peripheral blood. This chain links TRBV19 with TRBJ1-1, with D uncertain. The CDR3 protein is CASKKGGLGTEAFF. For the CDR3, the DNA is TGTGCCAGCAAGAAGGGAGGGTTAGGCACTGAAGCTTTCTTT.